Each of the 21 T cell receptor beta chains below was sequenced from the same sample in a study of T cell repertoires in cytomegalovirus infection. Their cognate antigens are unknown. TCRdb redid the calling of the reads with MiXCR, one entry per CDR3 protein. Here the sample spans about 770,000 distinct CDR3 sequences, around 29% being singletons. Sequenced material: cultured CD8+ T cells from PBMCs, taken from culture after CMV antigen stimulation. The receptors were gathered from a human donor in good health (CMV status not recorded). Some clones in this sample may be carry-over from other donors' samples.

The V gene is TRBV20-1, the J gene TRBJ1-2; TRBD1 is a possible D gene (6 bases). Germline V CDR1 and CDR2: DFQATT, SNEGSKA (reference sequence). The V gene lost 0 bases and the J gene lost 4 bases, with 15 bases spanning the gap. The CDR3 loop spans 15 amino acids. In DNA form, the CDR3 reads TGCAGTGCTAGAGATCGGGGTGGGGGCCCCTATGGCTACACCTTC. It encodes CSARDRGGGPYGYTF.

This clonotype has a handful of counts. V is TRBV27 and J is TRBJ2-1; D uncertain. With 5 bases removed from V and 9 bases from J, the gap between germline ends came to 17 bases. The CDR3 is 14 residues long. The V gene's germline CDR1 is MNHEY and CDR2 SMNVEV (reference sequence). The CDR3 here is CASSPGGWMLEQFF. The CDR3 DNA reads TGTGCCAGCAGTCCAGGTGGGTGGATGCTTGAGCAGTTCTTC.

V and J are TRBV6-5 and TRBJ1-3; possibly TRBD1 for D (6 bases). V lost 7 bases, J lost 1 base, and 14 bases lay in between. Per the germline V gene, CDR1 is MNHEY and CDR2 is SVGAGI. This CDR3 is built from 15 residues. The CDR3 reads CASTATTGSGNTIYF. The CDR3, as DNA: TGTGCCAGCACCGCAACCACAGGGTCTGGAAACACCATATATTTT.

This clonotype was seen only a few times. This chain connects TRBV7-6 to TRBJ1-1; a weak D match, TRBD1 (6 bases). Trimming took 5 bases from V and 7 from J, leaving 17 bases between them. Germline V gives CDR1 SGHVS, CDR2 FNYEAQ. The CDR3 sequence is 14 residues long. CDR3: CASSPGQWGLEAFF. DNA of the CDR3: TGTGCCAGCAGCCCAGGACAGTGGGGCCTTGAAGCTTTCTTT.

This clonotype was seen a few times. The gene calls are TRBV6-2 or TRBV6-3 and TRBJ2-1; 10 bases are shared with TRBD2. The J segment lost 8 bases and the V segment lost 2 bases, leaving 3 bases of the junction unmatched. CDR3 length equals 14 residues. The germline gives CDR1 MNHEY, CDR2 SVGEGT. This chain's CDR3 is CASSYGAGGDEQFF. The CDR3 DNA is TGTGCCAGCAGTTACGGAGCGGGGGGGGATGAGCAGTTCTTC.

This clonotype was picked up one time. The CDR3 here is CASREGASRVETQYF. The CDR3 nucleotides are TGTGCCAGCAGAGAGGGAGCTTCTCGAGTAGAGACCCAGTACTTC. The chain couples TRBV2 to TRBJ2-5; maybe TRBD2 (5 bases). The germline CDR1 and CDR2 sequences are SNHLY and FYNNEI. Trimming shortened V by 6 bases and J by 4 bases, and 18 bases separated the two germline ends. This CDR3 spans 15 amino acids. The full variable domain, its missing parts supplied by reference TRBV2 and TRBJ2-5, is EPEVTQTPSHQVTQMGQEVILRCVPISNHLYFYWYRQILGQKVEFLVSFYNNEISEKSEIFDDQFSVERPDGSNFTLKIRSTKLEDSAMYFCASREGASRVETQYFGPGTRLLVL.

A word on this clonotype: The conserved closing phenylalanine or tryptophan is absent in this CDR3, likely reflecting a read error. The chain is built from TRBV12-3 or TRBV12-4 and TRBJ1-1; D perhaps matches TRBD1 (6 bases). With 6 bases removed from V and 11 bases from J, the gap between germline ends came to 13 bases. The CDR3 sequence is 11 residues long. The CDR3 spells CASRVGGRAFL. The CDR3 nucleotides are TGTGCCAGCAGGGTTGGGGGGCGCGCTTTCTTA.

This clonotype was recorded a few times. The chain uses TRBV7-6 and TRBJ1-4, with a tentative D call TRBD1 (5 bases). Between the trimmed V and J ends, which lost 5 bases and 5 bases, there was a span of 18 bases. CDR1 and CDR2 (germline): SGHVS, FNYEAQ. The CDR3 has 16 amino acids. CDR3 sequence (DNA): TGTGCCAGCAGCATACTTCAGGGACGGCTGAATGAAAAACTGTTTTTT. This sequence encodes CASSILQGRLNEKLFF. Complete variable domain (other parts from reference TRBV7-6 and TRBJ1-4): GAGVSQSPRYKVTKRGQDVALRCDPISGHVSLYWYRQALGQGPEFLTYFNYEAQQDKSGLPNDRFSAERPEGSISTLTIQRTEQRDSAMYRCASSILQGRLNEKLFFGSGTQLSVL.

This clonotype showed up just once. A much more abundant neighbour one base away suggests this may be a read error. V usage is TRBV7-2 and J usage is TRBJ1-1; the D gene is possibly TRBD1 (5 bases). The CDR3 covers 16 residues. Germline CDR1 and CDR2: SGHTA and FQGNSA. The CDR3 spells CASSSGGVPRNTQAFF. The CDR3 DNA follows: TGTGCCAGCAGCTCGGGGGGGGTACCTCGGAACACTCAAGCTTTCTTT.

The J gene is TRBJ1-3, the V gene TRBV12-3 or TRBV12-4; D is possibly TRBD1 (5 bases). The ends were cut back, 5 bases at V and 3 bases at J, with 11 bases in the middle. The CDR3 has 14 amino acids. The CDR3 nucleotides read TGTGCCAGCAGTCCAGCAGGGTTTGGAAACACCATATATTTT. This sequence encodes CASSPAGFGNTIYF.

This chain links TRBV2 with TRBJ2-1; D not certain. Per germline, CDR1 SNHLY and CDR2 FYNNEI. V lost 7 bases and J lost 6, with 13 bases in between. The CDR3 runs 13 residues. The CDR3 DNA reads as TGTGCCAGCAACATAGGCTACACCAATGAGCAGTTCTTC. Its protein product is CASNIGYTNEQFF.

CDR3 amino acids: CATSRVAGGTDTQYF. CDR3 DNA: TGTGCCACCAGCAGAGTGGCGGGGGGTACAGATACGCAGTATTTT. The chain combines TRBV15 with TRBJ2-3; the match to TRBD2 covers 8 bases. The CDR3 has 15 amino acids. Per the germline V gene, CDR1 is LNHNV and CDR2 is YYDKDF (reference sequence). V lost 1 base, J lost 3 bases, and 3 bases stayed unmatched.

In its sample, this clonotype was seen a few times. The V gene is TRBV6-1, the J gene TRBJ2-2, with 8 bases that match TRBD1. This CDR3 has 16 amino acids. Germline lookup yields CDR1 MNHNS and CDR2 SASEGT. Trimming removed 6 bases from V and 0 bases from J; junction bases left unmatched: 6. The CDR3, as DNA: TGTGCCAGCAGCCCTGAGGACAGGGCGAACACCGGGGAGCTGTTTTTT. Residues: CASSPEDRANTGELFF.

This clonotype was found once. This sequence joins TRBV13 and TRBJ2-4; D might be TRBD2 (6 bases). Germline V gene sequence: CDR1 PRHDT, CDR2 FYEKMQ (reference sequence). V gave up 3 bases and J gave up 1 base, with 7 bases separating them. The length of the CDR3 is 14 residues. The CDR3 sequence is CASSFGGAKNIQYF. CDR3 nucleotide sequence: TGTGCCAGCAGCTTTGGGGGGGCCAAAAACATTCAGTACTTC.

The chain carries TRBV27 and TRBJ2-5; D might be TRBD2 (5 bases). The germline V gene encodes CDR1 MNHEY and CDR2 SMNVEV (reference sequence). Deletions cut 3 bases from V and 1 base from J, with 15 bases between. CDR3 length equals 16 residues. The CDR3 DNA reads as TGTGCCAGCAGTTTGACAACCGGCGGGTCCCAAGAGACCCAGTACTTC. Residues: CASSLTTGGSQETQYF.

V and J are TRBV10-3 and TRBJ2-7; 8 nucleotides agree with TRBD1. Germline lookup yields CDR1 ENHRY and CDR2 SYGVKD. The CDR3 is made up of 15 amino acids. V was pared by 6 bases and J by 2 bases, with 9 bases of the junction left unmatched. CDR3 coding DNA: TGTGCCATCAGGTCCTCCGGACAGGGAGCCTACGAGCAGTACGTC. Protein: CAIRSSGQGAYEQYV.

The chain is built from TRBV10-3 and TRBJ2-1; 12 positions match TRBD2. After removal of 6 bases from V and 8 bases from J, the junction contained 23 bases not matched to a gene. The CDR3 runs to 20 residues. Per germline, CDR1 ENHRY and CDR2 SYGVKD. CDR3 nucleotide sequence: TGTGCCATCAGAACCGGGACAAATCTAGCGGGGGGGCCGGTACACCATGAGCAGTTCTTC. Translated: CAIRTGTNLAGGPVHHEQFF.

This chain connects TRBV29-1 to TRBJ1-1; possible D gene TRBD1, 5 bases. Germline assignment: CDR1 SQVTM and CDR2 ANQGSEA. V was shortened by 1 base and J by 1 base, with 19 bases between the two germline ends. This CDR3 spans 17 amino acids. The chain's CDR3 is CSVEVRGKRGRNTEAFF. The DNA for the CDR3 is TGCAGCGTTGAAGTTAGAGGGAAGAGGGGAAGGAACACTGAAGCTTTCTTT.

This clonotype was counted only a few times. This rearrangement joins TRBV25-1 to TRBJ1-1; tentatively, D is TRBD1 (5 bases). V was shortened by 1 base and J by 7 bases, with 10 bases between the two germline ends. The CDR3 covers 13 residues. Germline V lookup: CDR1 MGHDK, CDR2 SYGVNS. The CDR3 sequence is CASSESLQVEAFF. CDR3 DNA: TGTGCCAGCAGTGAATCCCTACAGGTTGAAGCTTTCTTT.

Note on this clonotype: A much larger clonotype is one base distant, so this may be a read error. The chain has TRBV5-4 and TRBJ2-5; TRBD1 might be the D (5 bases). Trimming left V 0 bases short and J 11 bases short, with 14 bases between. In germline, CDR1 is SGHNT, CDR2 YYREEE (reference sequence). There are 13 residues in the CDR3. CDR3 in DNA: TGTGCCAGCAGCTTGGGTGAAGGGGCGATTCAGTACTTC. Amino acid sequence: CASSLGEGAIQYF.

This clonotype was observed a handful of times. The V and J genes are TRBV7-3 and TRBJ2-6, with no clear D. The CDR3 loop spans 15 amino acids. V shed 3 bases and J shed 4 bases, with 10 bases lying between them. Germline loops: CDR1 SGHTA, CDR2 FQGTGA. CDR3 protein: CASSFTVSGANVLTF. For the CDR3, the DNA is TGTGCCAGCAGCTTCACAGTATCCGGGGCCAACGTCCTGACTTTC. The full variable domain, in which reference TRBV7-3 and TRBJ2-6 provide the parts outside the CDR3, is GAGVSQTPSNKVTEKGKYVELRCDPISGHTALYWYRQSLGQGPEFLIYFQGTGAADDSGLPNDRFFAVRPEGSVSTLKIQRTERGDSAVYLCASSFTVSGANVLTFGAGSRLTVL.